The 11 T cell receptor beta chains given below trace back to one sample, sequenced in a study of blood T cell repertoires in COVID-19. Libraries were prepared by immunoSEQ multiplex PCR; TCRdb keeps only in-frame clonotypes and omits some of them. This sample carries approximately 230,000 clones, approximately 84% of them seen once, and the ten largest clones take more than 1.5%. Sequencing was performed on PBMCs or T cells enriched from blood (not recorded which). The receptors derive from a man aged 35 to 55 who had recovered from COVID-19.

V is TRBV27 and J is TRBJ2-1; weak D call: TRBD2 (6 bases). The V end was cut by 4 bases, the J end by 8 bases, with 12 bases between. This CDR3 comprises 13 residues. Germline V gene sequence: CDR1 MNHEY, CDR2 SMNVEV (reference sequence). CDR3 sequence reads: CASSWRGIDEQFF. The CDR3 nucleotides are TGTGCCAGCAGTTGGAGGGGTATCGATGAGCAGTTCTTC.

The CDR3 nucleotides read TGCGCCAGCAGCCAGAATTTGCAGGGTTTTGAAAAACTGTTTTTT. It yields the protein CASSQNLQGFEKLFF. V is TRBV4-3 and J is TRBJ1-4; D possibly corresponds to TRBD1 (5 bases). Germline V CDR1 and CDR2: LGHNA, YSLEER. CDR3 length: 15 amino acids. V was shortened by 3 bases and J by 7 bases, with 15 bases between the two germline ends.

This chain joins TRBV6-5 and TRBJ1-2; no firm D call. The V end lost 8 bases, the J end lost 4 bases, and 11 bases lay between the germline ends. Germline lookup yields CDR1 MNHEY and CDR2 SVGAGI. The CDR3 length is 12 residues. CDR3 DNA: TGTGCCAGCGGGGAGGACTTCTATGGCTACACCTTC. Protein sequence: CASGEDFYGYTF.

The gene calls are TRBV2 and TRBJ1-4, with D hard to call. The CDR3 runs 13 residues. Looked up from germline, CDR1 is SNHLY and CDR2 is FYNNEI. As DNA, the CDR3 is TGTGCACGCGGCGATGCGGCGGATGAAAAACTGTTTTTT. It specifies CARGDAADEKLFF. The full variable domain, in which reference TRBV2 and TRBJ1-4 provide the parts outside the CDR3, is EPEVTQTPSHQVTQMGQEVILRCVPISNHLYFYWYRQILGQKVEFLVSFYNNEISEKSEIFDDQFSVERPDGSNFTLKIRSTKLEDSAMYFCARGDAADEKLFFGSGTQLSVL.

Remarks on this clone: A read error may produce the germline difference seen at one junction end. V gene TRBV7-7 combines with J gene TRBJ2-3; TRBD2 matches 7 bases. The CDR3 totals 14 residues. Germline CDR1 is SSHAT and CDR2 is FNYEAQ (reference sequence). The CDR3 protein is CASSLSGDADTQYF. In DNA, the CDR3 is TGTGCTAGCAGCCTCAGCGGGGACGCAGATACGCAGTATTTT. The complete variable domain, with remaining parts taken from reference TRBV7-7 and TRBJ2-3, reads GAGVSQSPRYKVTKRGQDVTLRCDPISSHATLYWYQQALGQGPEFLTYFNYEAQPDKSGLPSDRFSAERPEGSISTLTIQRTEQRDSAMYRCASSLSGDADTQYFGPGTRLTVL.

The count of this clone is one. The chain couples TRBV6-5 to TRBJ2-7; TRBD1 might be the D (7 bases). The CDR3 runs to 12 residues. Deletions cut 10 bases from V and 2 bases from J, with 12 bases between. Germline loops: CDR1 MNHEY, CDR2 SVGAGI. The CDR3 reads CATRGEAYEQYF. CDR3 sequence (DNA): TGTGCCACCAGGGGGGAGGCCTACGAGCAGTACTTC.

This chain links TRBV5-1 with TRBJ1-6; 7 bases align to TRBD1. The CDR3 runs to 15 residues. The germline V gene encodes CDR1 SGHRS and CDR2 YFSETQ. V lost 3 bases to trimming and J lost 9 bases; unmatched junction nucleotides: 9. The CDR3 nucleotides read TGCGCCAGCAGCTCCGGGACAGTTCTAAGTTCACCCCTCCACTTT. Translation: CASSSGTVLSSPLHF.

The genes are TRBV7-9 and TRBJ2-1; 8 bases line up with TRBD2. This CDR3 is 16 amino acids long. J gave up 8 bases and V 4 bases, and 13 bases lay outside the gene matches. CDR1 is SEHNR and CDR2 is FQNEAQ in the germline V gene (reference sequence). CDR3 in DNA: TGTGCCAGCAGCTCCTCAAAGCGGGAGAACGGCGATGAGCAGTTCTTC. This sequence encodes CASSSSKRENGDEQFF.

The rearrangement joins TRBV7-2 to TRBJ1-5; no reliable D call. Per germline, CDR1 SGHTA and CDR2 FQGNSA. CDR3 length: 15 residues. V was trimmed by 1 base and J by 7 bases, leaving 14 bases between them. DNA for the CDR3: TGTGCCAGCAGCTTAGTTGCTACAGACGAACAGCCCCAGCATTTT. It specifies CASSLVATDEQPQHF.

The chain uses TRBV4-1 and TRBJ1-6; no clear D gene. The CDR3 runs to 14 residues. With 2 bases removed from V and 10 bases from J, the gap between germline ends came to 12 bases. In germline, CDR1 is MGHRA, CDR2 YSYEKL. The CDR3, as DNA: TGCGCCAGCAGCCAACACATGACTGAGTCACCCCTCCACTTT. This translates into CASSQHMTESPLHF.

This chain connects TRBV7-2 to TRBJ2-1, with a tentative D call TRBD2 (6 bases). Germline lookup yields CDR1 SGHTA and CDR2 FQGNSA. V lost 1 base, J lost 0 bases, and 7 bases lay in between. There are 15 residues in the CDR3. The CDR3 DNA reads TGTGCCAGCAGCTTAGGACTAGTCTCCTACAATGAGCAGTTCTTC. It encodes CASSLGLVSYNEQFF.